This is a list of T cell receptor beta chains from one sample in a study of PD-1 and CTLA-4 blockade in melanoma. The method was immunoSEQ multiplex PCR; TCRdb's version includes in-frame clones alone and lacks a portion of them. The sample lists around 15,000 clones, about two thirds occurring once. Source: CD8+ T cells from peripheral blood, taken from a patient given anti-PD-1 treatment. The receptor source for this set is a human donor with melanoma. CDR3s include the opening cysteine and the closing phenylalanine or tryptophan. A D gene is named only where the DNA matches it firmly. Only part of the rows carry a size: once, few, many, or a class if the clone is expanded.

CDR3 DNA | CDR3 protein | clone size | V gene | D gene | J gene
TGTGCCAGCAGCCCTGACGGAATCAATCAGCCCCAGCATTTT | CASSPDGINQPQHF | . | TRBV5-4 | . | TRBJ1-5
TGTGCCAGCAGTGAGGCCGGGACACCATTCGGCTATGGCTACACCTTC | CASSEAGTPFGYGYTF | . | TRBV6-4 | . | TRBJ1-2
TGTGCCAGCAGTTCGGGGACTAGCGGTTACGAGCAGTACTTC | CASSSGTSGYEQYF | . | TRBV27 | TRBD2 | TRBJ2-7
TGTGCCAGCAGCAGTGACAGGGGGAGGTTCGATTACACCTTC | CASSSDRGRFDYTF | once | TRBV5-5 | TRBD1 | TRBJ1-2
TGTGCCAGCAGTGAATGGAGACAGGGGTCGGTCGCGCAGTACTTC | CASSEWRQGSVAQYF | . | TRBV2 | TRBD1 | TRBJ2-7
TGTGCCAGCAGCCCATCTCAGGGGGCCTACGAGCAGTACTTC | CASSPSQGAYEQYF | . | TRBV7-2 | TRBD1 | TRBJ2-7
TGTGCCAGCAGCCCGAGGGACAGACCCCTCCACTTT | CASSPRDRPLHF | . | TRBV13 | TRBD1 | TRBJ1-6
TGTGCCAGCAGCCTCGCGGGAGGGGTTGGGACTGAAGCTTTCTTT | CASSLAGGVGTEAFF | . | TRBV13 | . | TRBJ1-1
TGTGCCAGCAGCCCGAGTAACTATGGCTACACCTTC | CASSPSNYGYTF | . | TRBV7-8 | . | TRBJ1-2
TGTGCCAGTGCTGCGGGGGGGAATCAGCCCCAGCATTTT | CASAAGGNQPQHF | . | TRBV19 | . | TRBJ1-5
TGTGCCAGCAGCGTAGACAGGGGCGAGCAGTACTTC | CASSVDRGEQYF | . | TRBV9 | TRBD1 | TRBJ2-7
TGTGCCAGCAGCACCCACTGGCGGGCCAATGAGCAGTTCTTC | CASSTHWRANEQFF | . | TRBV7-2 | . | TRBJ2-1
TGTGCCAGCACGGGGATGAACACTGAAGCTTTCTTT | CASTGMNTEAFF | . | TRBV12-3/TRBV12-4 | . | TRBJ1-1
TGTGCCAGCAGTAGCGGGACTGAAGTATACGAGCAGTACTTC | CASSSGTEVYEQYF | few | TRBV27 | TRBD2 | TRBJ2-7
TGTGCCAGTAGGGGACTAGCGGGGGGGCCGTCCAATGAGCAGTTCTTC | CASRGLAGGPSNEQFF | . | TRBV19 | TRBD2 | TRBJ2-1
TGCGCCAGCAGCCAAGCGACAGGGAACTATGGCTACACCTTC | CASSQATGNYGYTF | . | TRBV4-1 | TRBD1 | TRBJ1-2
TGTGCCATAGGAAACACCATATATTTT | CAIGNTIYF | few | TRBV7-6 | . | TRBJ1-3
TGTGCCAGCAGTTACCTTGGTTGGAGAGTTGGAGACACCATATATTTT | CASSYLGWRVGDTIYF | . | TRBV6-5 | . | TRBJ1-3
TGTGCCAGCAGCCAGATTATTTCCCATCCAACAGGGGACCCCTACGAGCAGTACTTC | CASSQIISHPTGDPYEQYF | . | TRBV3-1/TRBV3-2 | TRBD1 | TRBJ2-7
TGTGCCAGCAGCGAGACAGCGGGGGGTCTCTACAATGAGCAGTTCTTC | CASSETAGGLYNEQFF | . | TRBV9 | TRBD2 | TRBJ2-1